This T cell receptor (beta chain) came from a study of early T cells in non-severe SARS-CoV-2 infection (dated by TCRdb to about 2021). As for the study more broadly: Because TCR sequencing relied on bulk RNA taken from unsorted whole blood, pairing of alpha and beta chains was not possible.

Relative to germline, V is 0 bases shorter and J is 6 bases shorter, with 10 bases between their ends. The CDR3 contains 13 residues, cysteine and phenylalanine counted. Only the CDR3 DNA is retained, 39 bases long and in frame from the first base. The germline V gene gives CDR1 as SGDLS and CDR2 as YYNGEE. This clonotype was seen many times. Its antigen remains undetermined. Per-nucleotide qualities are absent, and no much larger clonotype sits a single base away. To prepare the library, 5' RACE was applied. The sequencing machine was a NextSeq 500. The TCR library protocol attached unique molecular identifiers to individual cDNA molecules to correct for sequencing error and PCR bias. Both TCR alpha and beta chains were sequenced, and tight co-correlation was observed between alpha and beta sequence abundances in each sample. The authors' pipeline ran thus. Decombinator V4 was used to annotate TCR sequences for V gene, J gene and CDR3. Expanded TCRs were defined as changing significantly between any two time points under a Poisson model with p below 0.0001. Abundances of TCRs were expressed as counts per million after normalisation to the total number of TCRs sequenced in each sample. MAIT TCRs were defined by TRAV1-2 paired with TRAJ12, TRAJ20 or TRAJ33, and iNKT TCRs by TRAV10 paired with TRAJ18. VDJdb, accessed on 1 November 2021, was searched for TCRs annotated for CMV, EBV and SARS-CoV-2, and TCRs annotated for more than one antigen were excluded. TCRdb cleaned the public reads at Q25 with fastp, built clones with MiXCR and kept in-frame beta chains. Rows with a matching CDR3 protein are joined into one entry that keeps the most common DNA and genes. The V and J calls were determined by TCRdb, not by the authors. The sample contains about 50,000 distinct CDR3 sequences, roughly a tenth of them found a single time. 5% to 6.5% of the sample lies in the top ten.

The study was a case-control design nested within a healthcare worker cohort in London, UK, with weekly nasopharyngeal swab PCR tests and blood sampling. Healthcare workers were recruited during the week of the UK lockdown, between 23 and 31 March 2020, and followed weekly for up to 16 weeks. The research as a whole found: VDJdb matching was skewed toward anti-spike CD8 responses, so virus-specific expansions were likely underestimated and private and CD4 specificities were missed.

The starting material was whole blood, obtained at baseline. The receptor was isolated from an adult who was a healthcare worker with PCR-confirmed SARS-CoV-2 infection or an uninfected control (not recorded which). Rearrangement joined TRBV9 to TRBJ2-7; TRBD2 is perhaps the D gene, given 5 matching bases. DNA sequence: TGTGCCAGCAGCGTAGTCGGGGTTGGCGAGCAGTACTTC. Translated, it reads CASSVVGVGEQYF.